The source of this T cell receptor beta chain is a study of PD-1 blockade in classical Hodgkin lymphoma. TCRdb keeps only in-frame clones here, not all; method: immunoSEQ multiplex PCR. The sample records some 30,000 clones, 92% being singletons. Regarding this clone: Its specificity is not known.

The time point here: cycle 4 day 1 (C4D1), after less than 7 weeks of nivolumab. All trial patients relapsed after autologous stem cell transplantation. Isolation of CD4+ T cells from thawed PBMCs was performed by magnetic negative selection. CDR1 and CDR2 from the germline V gene are MDHEN and SYDVKM. The CDR3 contains 15 residues. Trimming removed 5 bases at V and 1 base at J, with 14 bases between. Overall study results and limits: While CD8+ TCR diversity did not rise significantly by C4D1, CD4+ TCR diversity did. Patients were excluded if nivolumab began under 1 year after ASCT (the autologous transplant). Undefined causes, possibly disease activity or prior therapy, underlie the repertoire differences.

Sequences were derived from CD4+ T cells from blood, sampled before the fourth cycle of nivolumab. The V gene is TRBV28, the J gene TRBJ1-1; no reliable D call. The TCR sequence derives from a human donor with classical Hodgkin lymphoma. The CDR3 loop reads CASSGVGRGNTEAFF. CDR3 nucleotide sequence: TGTGCCAGCAGTGGGGTAGGGCGGGGGAACACTGAAGCTTTCTTT.